This T cell receptor (beta chain) stems from a study of T cells expressing NK-cell markers. Note on this clonotype: Its antigen is currently unknown.

The authors made TCR beta cDNA libraries by 5'RACE template switching. This switching added a universal primer site and UMIs. TCRdb processed the 5' RACE reads again and assigns one entry to each CDR3 protein, with no DNA. Recorded here are more than 400,000 distinct CDR3 sequences; the top ten clones represent roughly 7.2%. Overall study findings and caveats: A few of the donors also had these clonotypes leading their CD3+CD56-NKG2C+ fraction. Whether the expanded NKG2C+ T cell clones recognized HCMV remained unclear. Roughly six donors showed dominant NKG2C+ clonotypes comprising about 1.0-7.5% of their CD8+ T cells.

The receptor comes from a woman between 18 and 70 years old in good health. Material: blood T cells: a sorted CD56 or NKG2C T cell subset, CD4+ or CD8+ T cells, or bulk PBMC T cells (not recorded which).

The CDR3 loop is CASSRAGNEQFF. V usage is TRBV11-2 and J usage is TRBJ2-1; absent DNA, TCRdb's TRBD1 call cannot be checked. Germline V CDR1 and CDR2: SGHAT, FQNNGV. This CDR3 is built from 12 residues.